A single sample is the source of the 7 T cell receptor beta chains below, sequenced in a study of blood T cell repertoires in COVID-19. Profiled with immunoSEQ multiplex PCR; TCRdb holds only in-frame clones, not every one. This table has over 55,000 clones, 70% to 90% appearing once. What was sequenced was peripheral blood. Every receptor here comes from a woman aged 80 or over with acute or convalescent COVID-19.

In DNA form, the CDR3 reads TGTGCCAGCAGTGAACAAACAGGGGTTTCACAGCCCCAGCATTTT. Protein sequence: CASSEQTGVSQPQHF. The gene calls are TRBV2 and TRBJ1-5; 7 bases map to TRBD1. The V gene's germline CDR1 is SNHLY and CDR2 FYNNEI. V dropped 2 bases and J dropped 7; count of bases not matched to a gene: 8. CDR3 length equals 15 residues.

This clone was seen a handful of times. The rearrangement links TRBV4-2 to TRBJ1-3; D is possibly TRBD1 (5 bases). CDR3 length equals 15 residues. Germline V gene data show CDR1 as LGHNA and CDR2 as YNFKEQ. Trimming pared 4 bases from V and 0 bases from J, leaving 10 bases between. The CDR3 nucleotides are TGTGCCAGCAGCCTTGACAGCCGCTCTGGAAACACCATATATTTT. Its protein product is CASSLDSRSGNTIYF.

The rearrangement links TRBV28 to TRBJ1-6; 9 bases are shared with TRBD1. The CDR3 spans 17 residues. Germline assignment: CDR1 MDHEN and CDR2 SYDVKM. The J segment lost 5 bases and the V segment lost 4 bases, leaving 9 bases of the junction unmatched. This CDR3 reads CASSSLWDRENNSPLHF. In DNA, the CDR3 is TGTGCCAGCAGTTCCCTCTGGGACAGGGAAAATAATTCACCCCTCCACTTT.

The chain is built from TRBV29-1 and TRBJ2-1, with a tentative D call TRBD1 (5 bases). From germline, CDR1 is SQVTM and CDR2 ANQGSEA. V was pared by 4 bases and J by 0 bases, with 10 bases between. This CDR3 contains 14 residues. CDR3 sequence: CSVGTGDSYNEQFF. CDR3 bases: TGCAGCGTTGGAACAGGCGACTCCTACAATGAGCAGTTCTTC.

The chain carries TRBV7-2 and TRBJ2-2, with 7 bases identical to TRBD1. Germline-derived CDR1 and CDR2 are SGHTA and FQGNSA. The junction had 5 bases not matched to a gene; V was cut back by 3 bases and J by 4 bases. This CDR3 has 15 amino acids. CDR3 in amino acids: CASSFTGTVTGELFF. CDR3 coding DNA: TGTGCCAGCAGCTTTACCGGGACAGTCACCGGGGAGCTGTTTTTT.

The genes are TRBV28 and TRBJ2-3, with TRBD1 matching over 9 bases. This CDR3 has 15 residues. Trimming took 3 bases from V and 6 from J; bases not matched to a gene: 7. Germline CDR1 reads MDHEN; CDR2 reads SYDVKM. CDR3 loop: CASSLYRGHSDTQYF. The DNA for the CDR3 is TGTGCCAGCAGTTTGTACAGGGGGCATTCGGATACGCAGTATTTT.

V is TRBV15 and J is TRBJ2-3, with 7 bases matching TRBD2. The ends lost 1 base at V and 2 bases at J; junction bases unmatched: 6. Germline V gene sequence: CDR1 LNHNV, CDR2 YYDKDF (reference sequence). The CDR3 runs to 16 residues. The CDR3 region is CATSRGSGSPTDTQYF. The CDR3 DNA reads as TGTGCCACCAGCAGAGGTAGCGGGTCTCCCACAGATACGCAGTATTTT. Complete variable domain (other parts from reference TRBV15 and TRBJ2-3): DAMVIQNPRYQVTQFGKPVTLSCSQTLNHNVMYWYQQKSSQAPKLLFHYYDKDFNNEADTPDNFQSRRPNTSFCFLDIRSPGLGDTAMYLCATSRGSGSPTDTQYFGPGTRLTVL.